Listed below are T cell receptor beta chains from one sample, sequenced in a study of control samples from healthy donors and cancer patients. Data came from immunoSEQ multiplex PCR; TCRdb stores just in-frame clones and leaves some out. The sample records over 150,000 clones, about 91% being singletons. The sample was blood. The receptors derive from a woman aged 40 to 50 in good health. CDR3s include the opening cysteine and the closing phenylalanine or tryptophan. Clone size appears in some rows only: once, few, many, or a class for an expanded clone.

.	15	TRBV9	TRBJ2-2	CASSVMERGTGELFF
.	14	TRBV6-5	TRBJ1-2	CASSDITGNRGYTF
.	16	TRBV13	TRBJ2-3	CASSLSGGDAIDTQYF
.	13	TRBV2	TRBJ1-5	CARGGGANQPQHF
.	16	TRBV5-4	TRBJ1-6	CASTDPSGGTNSPLHF
.	14	TRBV10-2	TRBJ1-1	CASSERGRNTEAFF
.	12	TRBV6-6	TRBJ1-1	CASKPPNTEAFF
.	13	TRBV6-1	TRBJ1-1	CASSERRGTEAFF
.	12	TRBV5-4	TRBJ1-1	CASSPGGTEAFF
.	13	TRBV5-4	TRBJ1-1	CASSLYPSTEAFF
.	13	TRBV5-1	TRBJ2-5	CASSLGREGTQYF
.	17	TRBV5-1	.	CASSRTWSRDSQETQYF
.	15	TRBV5-4	TRBJ2-7	CASSFGGSSSYEQYF
.	15	TRBV10-3	TRBJ2-1	CAISEGVASGNEQFF
.	15	TRBV7-6	TRBJ2-1	CASRGLNRAYNEQFF
.	11	TRBV5-5	TRBJ1-2	CASTFGGVYTF
once	12	TRBV2	TRBJ2-2	CASSEQGGELFF
.	15	TRBV28	TRBJ1-5	CASSLSTGNNQPQHF
.	15	TRBV5-4	TRBJ2-5	CASSLATGGGETQYF
.	14	TRBV13	TRBJ1-2	CASSLARDYYGYTF
.	14	TRBV6-5	TRBJ2-3	CASSYRGSTDTQYF
.	13	TRBV5-1	TRBJ1-1	CASSREQAGAAFF
few	13	TRBV5-1	TRBJ1-5	CASSLDPDQPQHF
.	14	TRBV27	TRBJ2-1	CATPQGLSFCEQFF
.	17	TRBV14	TRBJ2-7	CASSQRALDRWDYEQYF
once	16	TRBV9	TRBJ2-1	CASSGGANQVYNEQFF
.	16	TRBV3-1/TRBV3-2	TRBJ2-1	CASSLAGGPRVDEQFF
.	12	TRBV19	TRBJ2-7	CATGTGFGEQYF
.	11	TRBV29-1	TRBJ2-1	CSVYQGRGQFF
.	13	TRBV2	TRBJ2-5	CATLPRSAETQYF
.	19	TRBV18	TRBJ1-6	CASSLRDPGTSSYNSPLHF
.	13	TRBV6-5	TRBJ1-2	CASSLAQGYGYTF
.	16	TRBV5-1	TRBJ2-1	CASSKAGDPPYNEQFF
.	13	TRBV6-5	TRBJ2-7	CASSYMGGSEQYF
.	13	TRBV19	TRBJ2-1	CASSISLNNEQFF
.	11	TRBV27	TRBJ1-2	CASTPGYGYTF
.	14	TRBV6-5	TRBJ2-3	CASRDRASTDTQYF
.	16	TRBV19	TRBJ1-1	CASTVIAPTVNTEAFF
.	17	TRBV4-2	TRBJ2-1	CASSQEARGEEAGEQFF
few	11	TRBV11-2	TRBJ2-7	CASSYTYEQYF
.	13	TRBV14	TRBJ1-6	CASSRQTNSPLHF
once	16	TRBV7-6	TRBJ1-2	CASSPSKGPLSYGYTF
.	15	TRBV6-5	TRBJ1-5	CASSRLEGLGQPQHF
.	16	TRBV14	TRBJ1-4	CASSQRRGLTNEKLFF
.	14	TRBV5-5	TRBJ1-2	CASSLQTVYYGYTF
.	14	TRBV11-2	TRBJ1-1	CASSLALLNTEAFF
.	16	TRBV5-4	TRBJ1-1	CASSFRATGKNTEAFF
.	13	TRBV5-5	TRBJ2-6	CASSPSGANVLTF
.	13	TRBV11-3	TRBJ1-6	CASSLGTGSPLHF
.	15	TRBV5-6	TRBJ2-1	CASSLARGGFNEQFF
.	13	TRBV5-1	TRBJ2-7	CASIGEGHREQYF
once	12	TRBV19	TRBJ2-2	CASNENTGELFF
.	13	TRBV25-1	TRBJ1-1	CASSLVGAVEAFF
.	15	TRBV5-5	TRBJ1-1	CASSLGLEGFTEAFF
.	13	TRBV6-2/TRBV6-3	TRBJ1-5	CASSYAGYQPQHF